The rows below give T cell receptor beta chains drawn from one sample of a study of blood T cell repertoires in COVID-19. The protocol was immunoSEQ multiplex PCR, while the TCRdb copy is restricted to in-frame clones and leaves out a portion. The data show about 110,000 clones, roughly 80% seen once. Sequencing was done on a sample of peripheral blood. The receptor source for this set is a woman in her 70s with acute or convalescent COVID-19. The CDR3 runs from the conserved cysteine through the conserved F or W. A D gene is named only where the DNA matches it firmly. Clone size is shown for a subset of rows, as once, few, many or a class of expanded clone.

cdr3_aa cdr3_nt d_call clone_size j_call v_call
CASSSTLTGQETQYF TGCGCCAGCAGCTCCACCCTGACAGGGCAAGAGACCCAGTACTTC TRBD1 few TRBJ2-5 TRBV5-1
CASSLDSASTDTQYF TGCGCCAGCAGCCTAGACTCGGCTAGCACAGATACGCAGTATTTT . once TRBJ2-3 TRBV5-1
CASSFGTGFYEQYF TGTGCCAGCAGCTTCGGGACAGGGTTCTACGAGCAGTACTTC TRBD1 . TRBJ2-7 TRBV7-9
CASSHQGLGEKLFF TGTGCCAGCAGCCACCAGGGGTTAGGTGAAAAACTGTTTTTT . once TRBJ1-4 TRBV5-8
CAWSVEAANYGYTF TGTGCCTGGAGTGTAGAAGCGGCTAACTATGGCTACACCTTC . . TRBJ1-2 TRBV30
CASSSPTGSPDTQYF TGTGCCAGCAGCTCACCTACAGGGTCTCCAGATACGCAGTATTTT . few TRBJ2-3 TRBV5-4
CASSSGQNYPYGYTF TGTGCCAGCAGCTCCGGCCAGAACTATCCATATGGCTACACCTTC . . TRBJ1-2 TRBV5-4
CASSPTAYNEQFF TGTGCCAGCAGCCCGACAGCTTACAATGAGCAGTTCTTC . . TRBJ2-1 TRBV11-2
CAWRRRSGGPTDTQYF TGTGCCTGGAGGAGAAGGAGCGGGGGACCCACAGATACGCAGTATTTT TRBD2 few TRBJ2-3 TRBV30
CASSPGLGATDTQYF TGTGCCAGCAGCCCCGGTCTCGGTGCCACAGATACGCAGTATTTT . . TRBJ2-3 TRBV7-2
CASSLTRDTYSYGYTF TGTGCCAGCAGCTTGACCCGGGACACGTATTCCTATGGCTACACCTTC . . TRBJ1-2 TRBV5-6
CAWSPPPPGVYETQYF TGTGCCTGGAGTCCACCCCCCCCGGGGGTGTACGAGACCCAGTACTTC . . TRBJ2-5 TRBV30
CASSPDRGIYGYTF TGTGCCAGCTCGCCGGACAGGGGGATCTATGGCTACACCTTC TRBD1 . TRBJ1-2 TRBV18
CASSYSSGTQNYGYTF TGTGCCAGCAGTTACTCCAGCGGGACACAAAACTATGGCTACACCTTC . . TRBJ1-2 TRBV6-5
CASSYGGGGQGNTIYF TGTGCCAGCAGTTACGGGGGGGGAGGTCAGGGAAACACCATATATTTT . . TRBJ1-3 TRBV6-6
CASSYGTSGAGELFF TGTGCCAGCAGTTACGGAACATCCGGGGCCGGGGAGCTGTTTTTT . few TRBJ2-2 TRBV6-5
CASSSDRGLWNTEAFF TGTGCCAGCAGCTCTGACAGGGGGCTGTGGAACACTGAAGCTTTCTTT TRBD1 . TRBJ1-1 TRBV5-5
CSESRGYNMNTEAFF TGCAGCGAATCCCGGGGTTACAATATGAACACTGAAGCTTTCTTT . once TRBJ1-1 TRBV29-1
CASSPGASGAQETQYF TGTGCCAGCAGCCCCGGCGCTAGCGGGGCACAAGAGACCCAGTACTTC TRBD2 . TRBJ2-5 TRBV5-4
CASLSYSGQGPSYEQYF TGTGCCAGCCTTAGCTACTCCGGACAGGGGCCATCCTACGAGCAGTACTTC TRBD1 . TRBJ2-7 TRBV27
CASSLARQPLANTGELFF TGCGCCAGCAGCTTGGCCAGGCAGCCCCTCGCCAACACCGGGGAGCTGTTTTTT . . TRBJ2-2 TRBV5-1
CASSPGTATNYGYTF TGTGCCAGCAGTCCCGGGACAGCCACTAACTATGGCTACACCTTC TRBD1 . TRBJ1-2 TRBV28
CSVEWVRGRGYTF TGCAGCGTTGAATGGGTGCGGGGTCGGGGCTACACCTTC . . TRBJ1-2 TRBV29-1
CASSRTSQGYGYTF TGTGCCAGCAGCCGTACATCACAGGGGTATGGCTACACCTTC TRBD1 few TRBJ1-2 TRBV3-1/TRBV3-2
CASSPDSNTEAFF TGTGCCAGCAGTCCGGACAGTAACACTGAAGCTTTCTTT . . TRBJ1-1 TRBV2
CASSFGQGKNIQYF TGTGCCAGCAGCTTTGGGCAGGGCAAAAACATTCAGTACTTC . . TRBJ2-4 TRBV7-2
CSVGVSGYHSGELFF TGCAGCGTTGGGGTCTCAGGGTACCATAGCGGGGAGCTGTTTTTT . . TRBJ2-2 TRBV29-1
CSVESGGYTDTQYF TGCAGCGTTGAATCGGGAGGCTACACAGATACGCAGTATTTT TRBD2 . TRBJ2-3 TRBV29-1
CASSPVTGGTDTQYF TGCGCCAGCAGCCCCGTTACGGGTGGCACAGATACGCAGTATTTT . . TRBJ2-3 TRBV5-1
CASSVEGGGNTIYF TGTGCCAGCAGCGTAGAAGGGGGTGGAAACACCATATATTTT . once TRBJ1-3 TRBV9
CASSEGVAGLLDEQYF TGTGCCAGCAGTGAAGGGGTGGCAGGGCTCTTGGATGAGCAGTACTTC . . TRBJ2-7 TRBV2
CSPSLDREAFF TGCAGCCCCTCCCTCGACAGGGAAGCTTTCTTT . . TRBJ1-1 TRBV29-1
CASSRRDLILNTEAFF TGTGCCAGCAGCCGAAGGGACTTAATATTGAACACTGAAGCTTTCTTT . few TRBJ1-1 TRBV5-4
CASSLEIAEKVGYTF TGTGCCAGCAGCTTGGAGATAGCGGAGAAGGTCGGCTACACCTTC . . TRBJ1-2 TRBV5-4
CASSWDRGLLNYGYTF TGCGCCAGCAGCTGGGACAGGGGGCTGCTAAACTATGGCTACACCTTC TRBD1 . TRBJ1-2 TRBV5-1
CASTPLAGEEKLFF TGCGCCAGCACCCCTTTGGCAGGGGAAGAAAAACTGTTTTTT . . TRBJ1-4 TRBV5-1
CASSFVRGTEAFF TGTGCCAGCAGCTTTGTTCGGGGAACTGAAGCTTTCTTT . . TRBJ1-1 TRBV5-4
CASSLGAGFSTEAFF TGTGCCAGCAGCTTAGGAGCAGGGTTCAGCACTGAAGCTTTCTTT . . TRBJ1-1 TRBV11-3
CASRRGLNTEAFF TGCGCCAGTAGGAGGGGGCTGAACACTGAAGCTTTCTTT TRBD1 . TRBJ1-1 TRBV5-1
CASSQNGGAGEETQYF TGCGCCAGCAGCCAAAACGGGGGGGCGGGTGAGGAGACCCAGTACTTC TRBD2 . TRBJ2-5 TRBV4-3
CASSPTGGSTDTQYF TGTGCCAGCTCACCAACGGGGGGCAGCACAGATACGCAGTATTTT . . TRBJ2-3 TRBV18
CASSLGRGRGSGELFF TGTGCCAGCAGTTTAGGCAGGGGGCGCGGTTCCGGGGAGCTGTTTTTT TRBD1 . TRBJ2-2 TRBV28
CASSLVGGGEAFF TGTGCCAGCAGCTTAGTTGGGGGGGGTGAAGCTTTCTTT . . TRBJ1-1 TRBV7-8